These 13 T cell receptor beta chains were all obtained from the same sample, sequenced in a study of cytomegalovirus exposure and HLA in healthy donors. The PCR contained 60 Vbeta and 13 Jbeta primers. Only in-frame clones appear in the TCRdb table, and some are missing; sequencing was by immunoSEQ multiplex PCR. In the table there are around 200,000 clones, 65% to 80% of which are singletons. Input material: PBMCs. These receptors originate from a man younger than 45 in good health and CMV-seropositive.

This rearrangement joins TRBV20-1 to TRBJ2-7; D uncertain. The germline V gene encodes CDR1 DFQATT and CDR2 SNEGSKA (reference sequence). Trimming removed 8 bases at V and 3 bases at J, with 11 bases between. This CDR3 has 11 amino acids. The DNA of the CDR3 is TGCAGTACTTCGAACAGCTACGAGCAGTACTTC. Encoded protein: CSTSNSYEQYF.

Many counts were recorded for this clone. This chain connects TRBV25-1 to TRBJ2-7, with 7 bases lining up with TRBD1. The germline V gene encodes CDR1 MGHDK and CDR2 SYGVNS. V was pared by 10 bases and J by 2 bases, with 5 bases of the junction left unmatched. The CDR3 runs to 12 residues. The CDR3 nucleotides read TGTGCCACCTCCACAGGGGCCTACGAGCAGTACTTC. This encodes CATSTGAYEQYF.

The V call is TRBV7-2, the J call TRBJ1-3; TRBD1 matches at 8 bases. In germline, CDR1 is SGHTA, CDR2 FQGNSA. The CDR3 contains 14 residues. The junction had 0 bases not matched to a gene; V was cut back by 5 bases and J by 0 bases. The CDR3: CASSDRGSGNTIYF. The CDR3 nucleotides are TGTGCCAGCAGCGACAGGGGCTCTGGAAACACCATATATTTT.

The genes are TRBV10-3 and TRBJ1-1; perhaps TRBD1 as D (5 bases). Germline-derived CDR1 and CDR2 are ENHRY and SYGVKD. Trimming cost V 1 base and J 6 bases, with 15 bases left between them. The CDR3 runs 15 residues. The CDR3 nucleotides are TGTGCCATCAGTGAGTTTGCTACCAGGGATTCTGAAGCTTTCTTT. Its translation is CAISEFATRDSEAFF.

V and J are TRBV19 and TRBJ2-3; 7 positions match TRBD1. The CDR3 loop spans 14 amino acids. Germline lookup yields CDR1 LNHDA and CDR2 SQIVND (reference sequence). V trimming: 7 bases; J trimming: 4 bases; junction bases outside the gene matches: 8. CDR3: CASIGTDRADTQYF. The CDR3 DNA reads TGTGCCAGTATTGGGACAGATCGGGCAGATACGCAGTATTTT.

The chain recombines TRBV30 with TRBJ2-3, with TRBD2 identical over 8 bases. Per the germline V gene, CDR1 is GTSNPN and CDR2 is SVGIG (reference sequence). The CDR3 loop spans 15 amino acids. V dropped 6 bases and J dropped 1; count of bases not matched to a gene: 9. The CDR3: CACPEGAGGTDTQYF. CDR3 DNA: TGTGCCTGCCCCGAGGGAGCGGGAGGCACAGATACGCAGTATTTT.

As DNA, the CDR3 is TGTGCCAGCAGTTACAACGGGGACTCCTACAATGAGCAGTTCTTC. Its protein product is CASSYNGDSYNEQFF. This chain uses TRBV6-5 with TRBJ2-1; D may be TRBD2 (5 bases). V lost 2 bases and J lost 0, with 8 bases in between. The length of the CDR3 is 15 residues. The germline gives CDR1 MNHEY, CDR2 SVGAGI.

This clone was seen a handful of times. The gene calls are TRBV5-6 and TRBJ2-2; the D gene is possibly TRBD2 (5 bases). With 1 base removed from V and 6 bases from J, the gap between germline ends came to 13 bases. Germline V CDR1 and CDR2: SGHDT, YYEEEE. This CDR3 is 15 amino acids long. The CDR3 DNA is TGTGCCAGCAGCTTGAATGGTCGGGGAGCCGGGGAGCTGTTTTTT. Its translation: CASSLNGRGAGELFF. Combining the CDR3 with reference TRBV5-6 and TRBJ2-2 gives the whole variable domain DAGVTQSPTHLIKTRGQQVTLRCSPKSGHDTVSWYQQALGQGPQFIFQYYEEEERQRGNFPDRFSGHQFPNYSSELNVNALLLGDSALYLCASSLNGRGAGELFFGEGSRLTVL.

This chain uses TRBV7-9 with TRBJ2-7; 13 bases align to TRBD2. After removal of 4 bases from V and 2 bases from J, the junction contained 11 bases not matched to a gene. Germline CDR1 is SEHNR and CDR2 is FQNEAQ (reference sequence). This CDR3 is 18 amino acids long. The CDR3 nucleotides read TGTGCCAGCAGCTCCCGGACTAGCGGGAGTCCCGGGACCTACGAGCAGTACTTC. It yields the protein CASSSRTSGSPGTYEQYF.

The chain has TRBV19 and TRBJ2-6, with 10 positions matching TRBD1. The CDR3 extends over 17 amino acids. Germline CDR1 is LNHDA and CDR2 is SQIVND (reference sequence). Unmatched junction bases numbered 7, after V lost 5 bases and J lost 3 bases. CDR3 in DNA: TGTGCCAGTAGTGCGGGACAGGGGCTAGGTGGGGCCAACGTCCTGACTTTC. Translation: CASSAGQGLGGANVLTF.

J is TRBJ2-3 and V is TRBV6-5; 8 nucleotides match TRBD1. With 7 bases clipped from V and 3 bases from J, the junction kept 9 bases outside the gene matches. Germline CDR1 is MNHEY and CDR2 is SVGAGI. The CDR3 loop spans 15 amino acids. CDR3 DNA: TGTGCCAGCAAACTGACAGGGGCCCGTACAGATACGCAGTATTTT. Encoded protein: CASKLTGARTDTQYF.

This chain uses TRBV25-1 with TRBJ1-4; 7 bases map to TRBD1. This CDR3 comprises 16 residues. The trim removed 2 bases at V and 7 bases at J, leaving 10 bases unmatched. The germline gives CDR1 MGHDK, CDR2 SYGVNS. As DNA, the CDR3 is TGTGCCAGCAGTGAACCGTCGACAGGGTTGATTGAAAAACTGTTTTTT. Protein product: CASSEPSTGLIEKLFF.

In nucleotides, the CDR3 is TGTGCCAGCAGGCCCTCGGTAGCGAAAAGGACCGGGGAGCTGTTTTTT. Encoded protein: CASRPSVAKRTGELFF. V usage is TRBV14 and J usage is TRBJ2-2, with D possibly TRBD2 on 5 matching bases. V was pared by 6 bases and J by 5 bases, with 19 bases between. The germline gives CDR1 SGHDN, CDR2 FVKESK. The CDR3 has 16 residues.